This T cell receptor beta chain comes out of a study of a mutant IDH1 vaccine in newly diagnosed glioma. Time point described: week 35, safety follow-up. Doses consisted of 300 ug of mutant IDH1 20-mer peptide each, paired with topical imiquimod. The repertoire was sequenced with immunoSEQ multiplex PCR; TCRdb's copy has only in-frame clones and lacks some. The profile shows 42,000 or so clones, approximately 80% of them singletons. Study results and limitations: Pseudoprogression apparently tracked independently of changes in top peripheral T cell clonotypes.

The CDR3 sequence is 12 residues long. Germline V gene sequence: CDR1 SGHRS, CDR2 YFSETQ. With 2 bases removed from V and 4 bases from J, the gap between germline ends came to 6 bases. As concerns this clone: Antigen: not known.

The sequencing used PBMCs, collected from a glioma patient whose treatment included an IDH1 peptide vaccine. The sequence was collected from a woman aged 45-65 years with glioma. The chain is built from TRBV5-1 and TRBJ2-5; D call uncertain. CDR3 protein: CASSLNGETQYF. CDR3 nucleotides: TGCGCCAGCAGCTTAAACGGAGAGACCCAGTACTTC.